What follows is one TCR beta chain and its context. The record originates from a study of shared clonotypes between healthy human individuals. Trimming removed 6 bases at V and 6 bases at J, with 11 bases between. From germline, CDR1 is MNHEY and CDR2 SVGAGI. The CDR3 is 13 amino acids. Measured with immunoSEQ multiplex PCR; TCRdb has only the in-frame clones, and not every one. The sample consists of 300,000 or so clones, around 74% of them appearing once. This TCR was sampled from a man aged 25-45 years in good health. The chain employs TRBV6-5 and TRBJ2-2; D ambiguous. The sample was memory CD4+ T cells sorted from blood. Described subset: CD45RA-negative fraction. CDR3 nucleotides: TGTGCCAGCAGACGACCCGGCCCCGGGGAGCTGTTTTTT. Protein: CASRRPGPGELFF.